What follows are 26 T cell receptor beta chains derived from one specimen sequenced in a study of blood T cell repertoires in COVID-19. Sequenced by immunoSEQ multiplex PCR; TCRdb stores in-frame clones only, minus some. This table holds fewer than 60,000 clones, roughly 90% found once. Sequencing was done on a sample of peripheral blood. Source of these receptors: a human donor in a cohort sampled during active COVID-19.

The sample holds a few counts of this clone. The CDR3: CASSLQKEGPLHF. CDR3 sequence (DNA): TGTGCCAGCAGCTTACAAAAGGAGGGTCCCCTCCACTTT. This chain links TRBV7-8 with TRBJ1-6, with D unclear. The CDR3 length is 13 residues. V was pared by 2 bases and J by 13 bases, with 12 bases between. Germline V gives CDR1 SGHVS, CDR2 FQNEAQ.

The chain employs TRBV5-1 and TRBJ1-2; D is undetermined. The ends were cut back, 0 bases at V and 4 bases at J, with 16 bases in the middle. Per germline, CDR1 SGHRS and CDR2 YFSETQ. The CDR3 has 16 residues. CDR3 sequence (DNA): TGCGCCAGCAGCTTGGCATTTTCCATCCCAGGCTATGGCTACACCTTC. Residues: CASSLAFSIPGYGYTF. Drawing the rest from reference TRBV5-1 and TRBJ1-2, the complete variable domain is KAGVTQTPRYLIKTRGQQVTLSCSPISGHRSVSWYQQTPGQGLQFLFEYFSETQRNKGNFPGRFSGRQFSNSRSEMNVSTLELGDSALYLCASSLAFSIPGYGYTFGSGTRLTVV.

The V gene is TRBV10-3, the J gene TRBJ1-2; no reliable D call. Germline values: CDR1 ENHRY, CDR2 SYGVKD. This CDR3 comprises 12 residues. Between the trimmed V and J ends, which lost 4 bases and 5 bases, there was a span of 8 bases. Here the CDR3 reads CAISGGNYGYTF. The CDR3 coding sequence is TGTGCCATCAGTGGCGGGAATTATGGCTACACCTTC.

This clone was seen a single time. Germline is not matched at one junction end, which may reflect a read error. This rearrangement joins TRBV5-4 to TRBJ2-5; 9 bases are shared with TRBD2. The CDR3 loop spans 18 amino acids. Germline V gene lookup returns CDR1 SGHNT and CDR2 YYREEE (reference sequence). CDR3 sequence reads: CASSGKGASGDLQGTQYF. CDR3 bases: TGTGCCAGCAGCGGAAAGGGTGCTAGCGGGGACCTACAAGGGACCCAGTACTTC.

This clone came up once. The CDR3: CASSLVGSGANVLTF. The CDR3 DNA sequence: TGTGCCAGCAGTTTAGTCGGCTCTGGGGCCAACGTCCTGACTTTC. The chain carries TRBV27 and TRBJ2-6; D remains unclear. Germline CDR1 reads MNHEY; CDR2 reads SMNVEV (reference sequence). V lost 2 bases and J lost 0, with 5 bases in between. This CDR3 has 15 amino acids.

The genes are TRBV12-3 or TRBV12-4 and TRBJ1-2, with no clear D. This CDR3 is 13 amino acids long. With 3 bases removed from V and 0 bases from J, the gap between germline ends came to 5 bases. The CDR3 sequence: CASSLEPNYGYTF. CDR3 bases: TGTGCCAGCAGTTTGGAGCCTAACTATGGCTACACCTTC.

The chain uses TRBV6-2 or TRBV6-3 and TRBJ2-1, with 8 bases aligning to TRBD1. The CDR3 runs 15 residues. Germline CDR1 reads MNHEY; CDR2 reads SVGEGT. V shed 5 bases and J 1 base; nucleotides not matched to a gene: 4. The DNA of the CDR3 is TGTGCCAGCAGTGGACAGGGCCGGTCCTACAATGAGCAGTTCTTC. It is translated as CASSGQGRSYNEQFF.

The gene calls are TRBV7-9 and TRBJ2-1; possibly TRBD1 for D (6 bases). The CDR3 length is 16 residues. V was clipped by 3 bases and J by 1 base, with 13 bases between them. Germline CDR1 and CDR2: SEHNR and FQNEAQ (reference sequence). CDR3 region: CASSFRAGVSYNEQFF. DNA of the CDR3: TGTGCCAGCAGCTTTCGGGCAGGGGTGTCCTACAATGAGCAGTTCTTC.

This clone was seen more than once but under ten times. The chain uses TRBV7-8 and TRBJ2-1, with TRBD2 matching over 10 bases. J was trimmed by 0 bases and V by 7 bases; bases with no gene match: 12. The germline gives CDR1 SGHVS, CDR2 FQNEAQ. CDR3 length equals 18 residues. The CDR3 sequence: CASTKGTSARSSYNEQFF. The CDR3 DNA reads TGTGCCAGCACCAAGGGGACTAGCGCAAGGAGCTCCTACAATGAGCAGTTCTTC. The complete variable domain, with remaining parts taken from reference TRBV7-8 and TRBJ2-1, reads GAGVSQSPRYKVAKRGQDVALRCDPISGHVSLFWYQQALGQGPEFLTYFQNEAQLDKSGLPSDRFFAERPEGSVSTLKIQRTQQEDSAVYLCASTKGTSARSSYNEQFFGPGTRLTVL.

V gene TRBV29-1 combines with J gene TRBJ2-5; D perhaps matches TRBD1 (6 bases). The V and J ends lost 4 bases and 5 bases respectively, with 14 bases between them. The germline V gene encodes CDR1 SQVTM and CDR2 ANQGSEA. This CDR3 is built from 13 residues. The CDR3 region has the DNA TGCAGCGTTGGGTGGGACCAGGGGGAGACCCAGTACTTC. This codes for CSVGWDQGETQYF.

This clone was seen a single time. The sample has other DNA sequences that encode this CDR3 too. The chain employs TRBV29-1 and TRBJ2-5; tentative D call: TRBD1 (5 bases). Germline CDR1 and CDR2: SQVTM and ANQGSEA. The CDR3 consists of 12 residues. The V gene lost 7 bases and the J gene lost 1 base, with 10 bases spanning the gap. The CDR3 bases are TGCAGCGGAGGCAGGGCCCAAGAGACCCAGTACTTC. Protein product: CSGGRAQETQYF.

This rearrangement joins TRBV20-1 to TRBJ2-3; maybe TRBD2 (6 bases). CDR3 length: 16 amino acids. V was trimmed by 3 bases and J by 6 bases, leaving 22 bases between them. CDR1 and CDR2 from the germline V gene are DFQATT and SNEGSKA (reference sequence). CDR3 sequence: CSASPGEGTSTDTQYF. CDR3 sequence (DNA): TGCAGTGCTAGTCCGGGAGAGGGGACCTCTACCGATACGCAGTATTTT.

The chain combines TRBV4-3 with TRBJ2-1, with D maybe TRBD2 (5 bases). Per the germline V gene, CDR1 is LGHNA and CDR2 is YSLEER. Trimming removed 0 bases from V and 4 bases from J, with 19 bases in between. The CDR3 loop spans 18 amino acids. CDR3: CASSQDAIETRLYNEQFF. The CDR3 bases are TGCGCCAGCAGCCAAGATGCCATTGAGACACGACTATACAATGAGCAGTTCTTC.

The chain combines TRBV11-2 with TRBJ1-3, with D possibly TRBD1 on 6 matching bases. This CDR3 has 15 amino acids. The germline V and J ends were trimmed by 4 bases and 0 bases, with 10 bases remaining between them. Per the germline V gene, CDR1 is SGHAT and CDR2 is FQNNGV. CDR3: CASSSQGTSGNTIYF. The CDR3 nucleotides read TGTGCCAGCAGCTCCCAGGGGACCTCTGGAAACACCATATATTTT.

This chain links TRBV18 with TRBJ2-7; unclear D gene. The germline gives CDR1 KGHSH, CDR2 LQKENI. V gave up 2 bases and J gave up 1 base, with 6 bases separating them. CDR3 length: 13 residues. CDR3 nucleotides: TGTGCCAGCTCACCAACGACTTCCTACGAGCAGTACTTC. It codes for CASSPTTSYEQYF.

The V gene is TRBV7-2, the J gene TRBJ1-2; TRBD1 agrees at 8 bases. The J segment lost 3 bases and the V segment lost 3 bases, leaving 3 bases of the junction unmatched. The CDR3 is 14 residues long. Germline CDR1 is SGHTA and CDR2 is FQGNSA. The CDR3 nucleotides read TGTGCCAGCAGCTTCGGGACAGGAGACTATGGCTACACCTTC. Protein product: CASSFGTGDYGYTF.

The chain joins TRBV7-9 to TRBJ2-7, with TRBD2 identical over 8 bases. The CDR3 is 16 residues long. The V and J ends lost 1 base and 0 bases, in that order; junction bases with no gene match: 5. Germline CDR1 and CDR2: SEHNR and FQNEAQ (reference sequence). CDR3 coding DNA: TGTGCCAGCAGCTTAGGACTAGCGAAAAGCTCCTACGAGCAGTACTTC. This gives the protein CASSLGLAKSSYEQYF.

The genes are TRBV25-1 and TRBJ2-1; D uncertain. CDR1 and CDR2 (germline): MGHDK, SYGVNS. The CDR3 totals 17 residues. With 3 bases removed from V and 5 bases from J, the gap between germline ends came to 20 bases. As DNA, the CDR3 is TGTGCCAGCAGTGATTCCCTACGCGTCGCGCCAAACAATGAGCAGTTCTTC. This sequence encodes CASSDSLRVAPNNEQFF.

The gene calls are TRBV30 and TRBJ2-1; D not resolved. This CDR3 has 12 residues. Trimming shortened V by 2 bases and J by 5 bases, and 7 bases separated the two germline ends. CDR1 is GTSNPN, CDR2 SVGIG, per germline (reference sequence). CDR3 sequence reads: CAWSSRNNEQFF. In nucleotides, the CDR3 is TGTGCCTGGAGTAGCAGGAACAATGAGCAGTTCTTC.

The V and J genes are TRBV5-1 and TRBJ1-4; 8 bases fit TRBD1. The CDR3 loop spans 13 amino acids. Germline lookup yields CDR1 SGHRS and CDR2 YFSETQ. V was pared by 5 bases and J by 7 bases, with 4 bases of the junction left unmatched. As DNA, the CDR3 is TGCGCCAGCAGACCACAGGGGGGTGAAAAACTGTTTTTT. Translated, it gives CASRPQGGEKLFF. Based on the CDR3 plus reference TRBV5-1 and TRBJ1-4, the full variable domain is KAGVTQTPRYLIKTRGQQVTLSCSPISGHRSVSWYQQTPGQGLQFLFEYFSETQRNKGNFPGRFSGRQFSNSRSEMNVSTLELGDSALYLCASRPQGGEKLFFGSGTQLSVL.

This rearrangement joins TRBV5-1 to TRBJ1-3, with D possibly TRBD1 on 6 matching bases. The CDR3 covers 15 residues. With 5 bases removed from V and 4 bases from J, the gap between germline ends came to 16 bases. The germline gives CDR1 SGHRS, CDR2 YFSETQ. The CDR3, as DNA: TGCGCCAGCAGACCCGAAGGGGGAAGCGGAAACACCATATATTTT. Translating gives CASRPEGGSGNTIYF.

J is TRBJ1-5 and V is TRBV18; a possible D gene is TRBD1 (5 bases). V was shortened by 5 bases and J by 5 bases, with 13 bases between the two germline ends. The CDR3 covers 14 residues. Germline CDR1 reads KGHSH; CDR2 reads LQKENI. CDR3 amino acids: CASSASGLHQPQHF. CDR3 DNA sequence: TGTGCCAGCTCAGCCTCAGGGTTGCATCAGCCCCAGCATTTT.

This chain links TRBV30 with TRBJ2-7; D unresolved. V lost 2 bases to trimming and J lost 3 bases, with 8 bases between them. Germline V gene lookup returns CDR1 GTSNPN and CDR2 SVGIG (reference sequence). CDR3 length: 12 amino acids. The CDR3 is CAWSSRFYEQYF. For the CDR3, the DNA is TGTGCCTGGAGTAGCAGGTTCTACGAGCAGTACTTC.

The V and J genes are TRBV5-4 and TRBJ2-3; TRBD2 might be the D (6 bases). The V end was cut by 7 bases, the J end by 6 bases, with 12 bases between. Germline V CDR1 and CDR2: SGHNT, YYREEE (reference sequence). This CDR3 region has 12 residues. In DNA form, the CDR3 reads TGTGCCAGCGTCAGCGCGGGGGATACGCAGTATTTT. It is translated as CASVSAGDTQYF.

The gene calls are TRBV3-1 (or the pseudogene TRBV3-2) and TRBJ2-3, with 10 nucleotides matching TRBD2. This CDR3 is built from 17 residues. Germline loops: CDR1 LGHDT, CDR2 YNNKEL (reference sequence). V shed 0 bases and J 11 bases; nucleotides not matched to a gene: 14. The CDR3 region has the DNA TGTGCCAGCAGCCAAGATCTGACGCTAGCGGGGGCCCGTTGGCAGTATTTT. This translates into CASSQDLTLAGARWQYF.

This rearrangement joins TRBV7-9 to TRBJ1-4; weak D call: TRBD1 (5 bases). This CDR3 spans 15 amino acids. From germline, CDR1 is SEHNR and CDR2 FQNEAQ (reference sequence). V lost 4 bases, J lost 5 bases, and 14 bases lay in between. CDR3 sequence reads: CASSSGRRGNEKLFF. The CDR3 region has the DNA TGTGCCAGCAGCTCTGGACGGCGGGGGAATGAAAAACTGTTTTTT. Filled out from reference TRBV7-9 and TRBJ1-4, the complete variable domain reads DTGVSQNPRHKITKRGQNVTFRCDPISEHNRLYWYRQTLGQGPEFLTYFQNEAQLEKSRLLSDRFSAERPKGSFSTLEIQRTEQGDSAMYLCASSSGRRGNEKLFFGSGTQLSVL.